This entry lists 3 T cell receptor beta chains sequenced from one sample in a study of blood T cells in healthy people across ages. For the second PCR, which ran for about 7 to 11 cycles, a sample-barcoded 5' primer and a J-beta primer mix were used. Via MiXCR, TCRdb re-called the 5' RACE reads, giving one row per CDR3 protein. The sample comprises roughly 2 million distinct CDR3 sequences, around 48% of which are singletons, and over 2% rests with the top ten. The specimen sequenced was blood. The receptors derive from a woman in her forties in good health.

This clonotype was seen only a few times. This rearrangement joins TRBV4-3 to TRBJ2-3; D is perhaps TRBD1 (6 bases). From germline, CDR1 is LGHNA and CDR2 YSLEER. V was cut by 1 base and J by 2 bases, with 13 bases left in between. This CDR3 spans 16 amino acids. The CDR3, as DNA: TGCGCCAGCAGCCAAGGCACCGGGACACCCACAGATACGCAGTATTTT. This sequence encodes CASSQGTGTPTDTQYF.

This clonotype has only a few counts. The CDR3 region has the DNA TGCGCCAGCAGCCAAGATGCAGGGTTAAACTATGGCTACACCTTC. Translation gives CASSQDAGLNYGYTF. This rearrangement joins TRBV4-3 to TRBJ1-2; maybe TRBD1 (5 bases). There are 15 residues in the CDR3. V gave up 0 bases and J gave up 2 bases, with 10 bases separating them. CDR1 is LGHNA, CDR2 YSLEER, per germline.

V gene TRBV2 combines with J gene TRBJ1-4; D gene ambiguous. Germline-derived CDR1 and CDR2 are SNHLY and FYNNEI. This CDR3 is 14 amino acids long. The V end was cut by 6 bases, the J end by 0 bases, with 8 bases between. The CDR3 region has the DNA TGTGCCAGCAGAGACGGGTCAACTAATGAAAAACTGTTTTTT. It yields the protein CASRDGSTNEKLFF.